Below are 26 T cell receptor beta chains sequenced from a single sample in a study of T cell changes during pregnancy in multiple sclerosis. TCRdb keeps only in-frame clones here, not all; method: immunoSEQ multiplex PCR. The sample contains approximately 43,000 clones, 84% of which appear only once. The specimen was CD4+ T cells from peripheral blood mononuclear cells, collected before pregnancy. These receptor sequences come from a female donor with multiple sclerosis, enrolled in a pregnancy study.

Written as DNA, the CDR3 is TGTGCCAGCAGTTTCCTTCAGGGGGCGGAAGATACGCAGTATTTT. Translating it yields CASSFLQGAEDTQYF. V is TRBV27 and J is TRBJ2-3, with TRBD1 matching 8 bases. The CDR3 extends over 15 amino acids. After removal of 3 bases from V and 5 bases from J, the junction contained 7 bases not matched to a gene. Germline assignment: CDR1 MNHEY and CDR2 SMNVEV (reference sequence).

CDR3 region: CAWSVLQGANTIYF. Here the CDR3 DNA reads TGTGCCTGGAGTGTTTTACAGGGGGCCAACACCATATATTTT. The gene calls are TRBV30 and TRBJ1-3, with TRBD1 identical over 9 bases. V gave up 0 bases and J gave up 7 bases; unmatched junction bases: 4. CDR1 and CDR2 (germline): GTSNPN, SVGIG (reference sequence). The CDR3 has 14 residues.

The chain recombines TRBV30 with TRBJ1-2; 9 positions agree with TRBD1. V shed 4 bases and J 4 bases; nucleotides not matched to a gene: 16. The CDR3 extends over 17 amino acids. The germline CDR1 and CDR2 sequences are GTSNPN and SVGIG (reference sequence). CDR3: CAWNRGGLRDRAYGYTF. Here the CDR3 DNA reads TGTGCCTGGAACAGGGGGGGACTCCGGGACAGGGCCTATGGCTACACCTTC.

This chain uses TRBV2 with TRBJ1-2, with 7 bases aligning to TRBD1. This CDR3 comprises 14 residues. The V and J ends lost 6 bases and 9 bases, in that order; junction bases with no gene match: 13. CDR1 and CDR2 (germline): SNHLY, FYNNEI. The CDR3 sequence is CASSNRQGETSYTF. In nucleotides, the CDR3 is TGTGCCAGCAGCAATAGACAGGGTGAAACAAGCTACACCTTC.

V and J are TRBV21-1 and TRBJ1-6; the tabulated D call, TRBD1, remains unverified against the DNA. TRBV21-1 is reported as a pseudogene. CDR3 size: 17 residues. DNA of the CDR3: TGTGCCAGCAGCTCAACTTCGGACAGGCGGACGAATTCACCCCTCCACTTT. Residues: CASSSTSDRRTNSPLHF.

The rearrangement uses TRBV11-3 and TRBJ2-3; 8 nucleotides line up with TRBD1. The V segment lost 4 bases and the J segment 2 bases; nucleotides outside the gene matches: 11. The CDR3 runs to 17 residues. Germline V gene data show CDR1 as SGHNT and CDR2 as YENEEA. The DNA of the CDR3 is TGTGCCAGCAGCTCGCAGCCCGGGACAGGCCTCACAGATACGCAGTATTTT. Protein sequence: CASSSQPGTGLTDTQYF.

This clone has a handful of counts. The rearrangement joins TRBV7-2 to TRBJ1-5; D gene uncertain. Germline V lookup: CDR1 SGHTA, CDR2 FQGNSA. CDR3 length equals 14 residues. V was clipped by 2 bases and J by 4 bases, with 9 bases between them. CDR3 sequence: CASSLRGGNQPQHF. CDR3 sequence (DNA): TGTGCCAGCAGCTTACGAGGCGGTAATCAGCCCCAGCATTTT.

The V call is TRBV18, the J call TRBJ1-6, with D possibly TRBD1 on 5 matching bases. The CDR3 loop spans 15 amino acids. V was clipped by 2 bases and J by 8 bases, with 13 bases between them. Germline V gene lookup returns CDR1 KGHSH and CDR2 LQKENI. CDR3 in amino acids: CASSPTPGNDSPLHF. The CDR3, as DNA: TGTGCCAGCTCACCAACCCCAGGGAATGATTCACCCCTCCACTTT.

The gene calls are TRBV11-2 and TRBJ1-1; perhaps TRBD1 as D (5 bases). The V and J ends lost 5 bases and 4 bases respectively, with 17 bases between them. The CDR3 sequence is 15 residues long. Germline CDR1 and CDR2: SGHAT and FQNNGV. The CDR3, as DNA: TGTGCCAGCAGCCCTACCCGGGGGGGATTCACTGAAGCTTTCTTT. Protein product: CASSPTRGGFTEAFF. The full variable domain, in which reference TRBV11-2 and TRBJ1-1 provide the parts outside the CDR3, is EAGVAQSPRYKIIEKRQSVAFWCNPISGHATLYWYQQILGQGPKLLIQFQNNGVVDDSQLPKDRFSAERLKGVDSTLKIQPAKLEDSAVYLCASSPTRGGFTEAFFGQGTRLTVV.

The chain links TRBV7-7 to TRBJ2-3; D call uncertain. CDR1 is SSHAT and CDR2 is FNYEAQ in the germline V gene (reference sequence). V was shortened by 1 base and J by 2 bases, with 7 bases between the two germline ends. The CDR3 contains 14 residues. CDR3 in DNA: TGTGCCAGCAGCTTAGGAGCCTTCACAGATACGCAGTATTTT. It yields the protein CASSLGAFTDTQYF.

The chain carries TRBV11-2 and TRBJ2-1; 8 nucleotides agree with TRBD2. This CDR3 is 14 amino acids long. V lost 2 bases, J lost 7 bases, and 4 bases stayed unmatched. In germline, CDR1 is SGHAT, CDR2 FQNNGV. The CDR3, as DNA: TGTGCCAGCAGCTTACCGGGGGGGCCGAATGAGCAGTTCTTC. Translating it yields CASSLPGGPNEQFF.

The V gene is TRBV11-2, the J gene TRBJ1-2; D is undetermined. Germline V gives CDR1 SGHAT, CDR2 FQNNGV. The V end was cut by 1 base, the J end by 7 bases, with 13 bases between. This CDR3 has 14 residues. The chain's CDR3 is CASSLVVEWVGYTF. The CDR3, as DNA: TGTGCCAGCAGCTTAGTAGTGGAGTGGGTTGGCTACACCTTC.

The V gene is TRBV5-1, the J gene TRBJ2-7; perhaps TRBD1 as D (5 bases). Germline lookup yields CDR1 SGHRS and CDR2 YFSETQ. V lost 3 bases and J lost 3, with 7 bases in between. The CDR3 is 12 residues long. CDR3 coding DNA: TGCGCCAGCAGCTACCAGGGCTACGAGCAGTACTTC. It is translated as CASSYQGYEQYF.

This chain connects TRBV27 to TRBJ1-1, with 7 bases identical to TRBD1. This CDR3 is built from 14 residues. Germline V gene data show CDR1 as MNHEY and CDR2 as SMNVEV (reference sequence). With 6 bases clipped from V and 6 bases from J, the junction kept 10 bases outside the gene matches. The CDR3 DNA is TGTGCCAGCAGGGATCCGGGACAGTCACCTGAAGCTTTCTTT. Protein sequence: CASRDPGQSPEAFF.

The J gene is TRBJ2-3, the V gene TRBV6-6; no reliable D call. The V and J ends lost 0 bases and 6 bases respectively, with 10 bases between them. The CDR3 runs 14 residues. CDR1 is MNHNY and CDR2 is SVGAGI in the germline V gene (reference sequence). CDR3 region: CASSYSARADTQYF. The CDR3 DNA follows: TGTGCCAGCAGTTACTCGGCTAGAGCGGATACGCAGTATTTT.

The chain uses TRBV6-1 and TRBJ2-7; 8 nucleotides line up with TRBD1. J lost 0 bases, V lost 5 bases, and 3 bases had no gene match. CDR1 and CDR2 from the germline V gene are MNHNS and SASEGT. This CDR3 region has 14 residues. CDR3 protein: CASSRQGSSYEQYF. CDR3 in DNA: TGTGCCAGCAGTAGACAGGGGAGCTCCTACGAGCAGTACTTC.

This chain joins TRBV20-1 and TRBJ2-7; 7 nucleotides line up with TRBD1. CDR1 DFQATT and CDR2 SNEGSKA come from the germline V gene (reference sequence). CDR3 length: 11 residues. With 3 bases clipped from V and 5 bases from J, the junction kept 1 base outside the gene matches. The CDR3 DNA follows: TGCAGTGCTAGTGACAGGGACGAGCAGTACTTC. This gives the protein CSASDRDEQYF.

The chain employs TRBV19 and TRBJ2-2; D may be TRBD2 (6 bases). Between the trimmed V and J ends, which lost 7 bases and 4 bases, there was a span of 13 bases. CDR1 and CDR2 (germline): LNHDA, SQIVND (reference sequence). The CDR3 length is 14 residues. Here the CDR3 reads CASNVRERTGELFF. The CDR3 DNA reads TGTGCCAGTAATGTCCGGGAGCGCACCGGGGAGCTGTTTTTT.

This clone appeared a few times. V gene TRBV6-1 combines with J gene TRBJ1-2; weak D call: TRBD1 (6 bases). Germline V gene data show CDR1 as MNHNS and CDR2 as SASEGT. This CDR3 spans 13 amino acids. V lost 6 bases to trimming and J lost 8 bases, with 16 bases between them. The CDR3 sequence is CASRTDRLSGYTF. CDR3 coding DNA: TGTGCCAGCAGGACCGACAGGCTGAGCGGCTACACCTTC.

This chain joins TRBV19 and TRBJ1-1, with D perhaps TRBD1 (6 bases). The CDR3 consists of 17 residues. From germline, CDR1 is LNHDA and CDR2 SQIVND (reference sequence). V was clipped by 7 bases and J by 0 bases, with 21 bases between them. This chain's CDR3 is CASTSDRHNGMNTEAFF. The CDR3 DNA reads TGTGCCAGTACCAGCGACAGGCACAATGGGATGAACACTGAAGCTTTCTTT.

V and J are TRBV4-2 and TRBJ1-5; tentative D call: TRBD1 (6 bases). CDR1 is LGHNA, CDR2 YNFKEQ, per germline. Trimming removed 0 bases from V and 7 bases from J, with 13 bases in between. CDR3 size: 15 residues. DNA of the CDR3: TGTGCCAGCAGCCAAGATTCAGGGGACGACCAGCCCCAGCATTTT. It is translated as CASSQDSGDDQPQHF.

The chain carries TRBV2 and TRBJ2-3; D not certain. CDR3 length: 14 amino acids. Trimming shortened V by 3 bases and J by 6 bases, and 13 bases separated the two germline ends. Germline CDR1 reads SNHLY; CDR2 reads FYNNEI. The DNA for the CDR3 is TGTGCCAGCAGTGATCTGTCCCACCAGGATACGCAGTATTTT. The encoded protein is CASSDLSHQDTQYF.

CDR3: CASSVGLAEQETQYF. The CDR3 DNA reads TGTGCCAGCAGCGTCGGGCTAGCGGAACAAGAGACCCAGTACTTC. The V call is TRBV7-2, the J call TRBJ2-5, with TRBD2 matching 7 bases. The germline V gene has CDR1 SGHTA and CDR2 FQGNSA. V lost 5 bases to trimming and J lost 2 bases; unmatched junction nucleotides: 8. The CDR3 runs 15 residues. The full variable domain, its missing parts supplied by reference TRBV7-2 and TRBJ2-5, is GAGVSQSPSNKVTEKGKDVELRCDPISGHTALYWYRQSLGQGLEFLIYFQGNSAPDKSGLPSDRFSAERTGGSVSTLTIQRTQQEDSAVYLCASSVGLAEQETQYFGPGTRLLVL.

This rearrangement joins TRBV18 to TRBJ2-2; TRBD2 matches 7 bases. The CDR3 contains 14 residues. The V and J ends lost 0 bases and 5 bases, in that order; junction bases with no gene match: 0. Germline V lookup: CDR1 KGHSH, CDR2 LQKENI. CDR3 in DNA: TGTGCCAGCTCACCACCGCGGGGGACCGGGGAGCTGTTTTTT. Amino acids: CASSPPRGTGELFF. Complete variable domain (other parts from reference TRBV18 and TRBJ2-2): NAGVMQNPRHLVRRRGQEARLRCSPMKGHSHVYWYRQLPEEGLKFMVYLQKENIIDESGMPKERFSAEFPKEGPSILRIQQVVRGDSAAYFCASSPPRGTGELFFGEGSRLTVL.

The chain employs TRBV7-6 and TRBJ2-5; D unresolved. The germline CDR1 and CDR2 sequences are SGHVS and FNYEAQ. This CDR3 contains 12 residues. Trimming stripped 1 base from V and 5 bases from J, with 5 bases between. The chain's CDR3 is CASSLDTETQYF. CDR3 bases: TGTGCCAGCAGCTTAGACACGGAGACCCAGTACTTC.

By sample fraction, this clone is medium-sized. J is TRBJ2-7 and V is TRBV2; TRBD1 is a possible D gene (7 bases). The germline V gene has CDR1 SNHLY and CDR2 FYNNEI. V dropped 3 bases and J dropped 4 bases, with 13 bases sitting between them. This CDR3 region has 14 residues. The chain's CDR3 is CASSEGLTGYEQYF. CDR3 sequence (DNA): TGTGCCAGCAGTGAGGGACTGACAGGGTACGAGCAGTACTTC.